The 19 T cell receptor beta chains presented below share a single source sample, sequenced in a study of T cell repertoires in cytomegalovirus infection. Their antigens remain unidentified. MiXCR, applied by TCRdb to the reads, yields one record per CDR3 protein. The sample shows 700,000 to 900,000 distinct CDR3 sequences, 25% to 30% of them seen only once. The starting material was cultured CD8+ T cells from PBMCs, obtained from culture after CMV antigen stimulation. These receptors were collected from a human donor in good health (CMV status not recorded). Some clones in this sample may be carry-over from other donors' samples.

The V call is TRBV9, the J call TRBJ1-1; the D is unclear. Trimming stripped 0 bases from V and 4 bases from J, with 16 bases between. This CDR3 is built from 16 residues. Per germline, CDR1 SGDLS and CDR2 YYNGEE. The CDR3 loop is CASSVEAGQVGTEAFF. CDR3 in DNA: TGTGCCAGCAGCGTAGAGGCTGGGCAGGTAGGCACTGAAGCTTTCTTT.

The rearrangement joins TRBV10-3 to TRBJ2-5; D is perhaps TRBD1 or TRBD2 (6 bases each). V shed 2 bases and J shed 3 bases, with 10 bases lying between them. Germline loops: CDR1 ENHRY, CDR2 SYGVKD. The CDR3 runs to 14 residues. The CDR3, as DNA: TGTGCCATCAGTGAGGCGGGGACAAAAGAGACCCAGTACTTC. As protein: CAISEAGTKETQYF.

This chain links TRBV15 with TRBJ2-1; TRBD1 matches at 10 bases. Germline CDR1 reads LNHNV; CDR2 reads YYDKDF (reference sequence). V dropped 5 bases and J dropped 7; count of bases not matched to a gene: 11. There are 16 residues in the CDR3. CDR3 coding DNA: TGTGCCACCAGCCCCCGGGAGGGACAGGGGCGTAATGAGCAGTTCTTC. It specifies CATSPREGQGRNEQFF.

This rearrangement joins TRBV11-2 to TRBJ2-6, with TRBD1 as a possible D gene (6 bases). Germline-derived CDR1 and CDR2 are SGHAT and FQNNGV. The CDR3 is 17 amino acids. V lost 3 bases to trimming and J lost 0 bases, with 12 bases between them. Written as DNA, the CDR3 is TGTGCCAGCAGCTTCCGGGACACTACCTCTGGGGCCAACGTCCTGACTTTC. Translation gives CASSFRDTTSGANVLTF.

In this sample, this clonotype turned up many times. The chain recombines TRBV12-3 or TRBV12-4 with TRBJ1-2, with D hard to call. The CDR3 covers 13 residues. Between the trimmed V and J ends, which lost 5 bases and 0 bases, there was a span of 7 bases. This CDR3 reads CASSLKSNYGYTF. CDR3 nucleotide sequence: TGTGCCAGCAGTCTGAAATCTAACTATGGCTACACCTTC.

Many counts were recorded for this clonotype. CDR3 coding DNA: TGTGCCAGCAGCCCCTCGGTGTACACCGGGGAGCTGTTTTTT. It specifies CASSPSVYTGELFF. The rearrangement joins TRBV7-8 to TRBJ2-2, with unresolved D. CDR3 length: 14 amino acids. Germline V lookup: CDR1 SGHVS, CDR2 FQNEAQ. V was trimmed by 5 bases and J by 3 bases, leaving 10 bases between them.

This clonotype has a count of ten or more. This chain connects TRBV7-6 to TRBJ2-2; no reliable D call. Trimming took off 5 bases at V and 7 bases at J, with 17 bases between the two ends. CDR3 length equals 15 residues. The germline CDR1 and CDR2 sequences are SGHVS and FNYEAQ. The CDR3: CASSPRVVRIGELFF. The CDR3 coding sequence is TGTGCCAGCAGCCCCCGGGTAGTTAGGATCGGGGAGCTGTTTTTT.

The chain combines TRBV20-1 with TRBJ1-1; 9 bases align to TRBD1. Looked up from germline, CDR1 is DFQATT and CDR2 is SNEGSKA (reference sequence). V lost 1 base and J lost 4; bases outside the gene matches: 7. The CDR3 is made up of 15 amino acids. The CDR3 coding sequence is TGCAGTGCTAGAGCTCCCCACAGGGGGCCCACTGAAGCTTTCTTT. This codes for CSARAPHRGPTEAFF.

This sequence joins TRBV6-8 and TRBJ2-6; D call uncertain. This CDR3 has 19 residues. V gave up 2 bases and J gave up 1 base, with 18 bases separating them. CDR1 MNHGY and CDR2 SAAAGT come from the germline V gene. The CDR3 region has the DNA TGTGCCAGCAGTTACCGAGGCTTTACTACGAAGTCTGGGGCCAACGTCCTGACTTTC. Its protein is CASSYRGFTTKSGANVLTF.

V gene TRBV28 combines with J gene TRBJ2-2, with D perhaps matching TRBD1 (5 bases). Trimming stripped 4 bases from V and 4 bases from J, with 10 bases between. Germline CDR1 and CDR2: MDHEN and SYDVKM. The CDR3 covers 14 residues. The CDR3 DNA sequence: TGTGCCAGCAGTTCCCCTAGGGGCACCGGGGAGCTGTTTTTT. Its protein product is CASSSPRGTGELFF.

V usage is TRBV7-9 and J usage is TRBJ2-1; D not resolved. The CDR3 spans 17 residues. Germline loops: CDR1 SEHNR, CDR2 FQNEAQ (reference sequence). V lost 0 bases and J 6 bases, leaving 18 bases between the germline ends. The CDR3 bases are TGTGCCAGCAGCTTAGCGCAACGCCTTAAGTGGGTCAATGAGCAGTTCTTC. Translating gives CASSLAQRLKWVNEQFF.

The chain carries TRBV6-2 or TRBV6-3 and TRBJ2-5; TRBD2 is a possible D gene (5 bases). The ends were cut back, 2 bases at V and 5 bases at J, with 12 bases in the middle. The V gene's germline CDR1 is MNHEY and CDR2 SVGEGT. The CDR3 has 14 residues. For the CDR3, the DNA is TGTGCCAGCAGTTACATCTCATGGAGGGAGACCCAGTACTTC. This translates into CASSYISWRETQYF.

A few counts support this clonotype. This sequence joins TRBV6-6 and TRBJ2-3, with D perhaps matching TRBD1 or TRBD2 (5 bases each). The CDR3 runs 15 residues. Trimming removed 9 bases from V and 1 base from J, with 17 bases in between. Germline V gene data show CDR1 as MNHNY and CDR2 as SVGAGI (reference sequence). CDR3 residues: CASTERGRGTDTQYF. For the CDR3, the DNA is TGTGCCAGTACCGAGAGGGGACGTGGCACAGATACGCAGTATTTT.

The CDR3 bases are TGTGCCAGCAGCGCATACCCCGGGGCCAATCAGCCCCAGCATTTT. It codes for CASSAYPGANQPQHF. The chain employs TRBV9 and TRBJ1-5; D possibly corresponds to TRBD1 (5 bases). The CDR3 loop spans 15 amino acids. Trimming shortened V by 3 bases and J by 3 bases, and 13 bases separated the two germline ends. Per the germline V gene, CDR1 is SGDLS and CDR2 is YYNGEE.

This clonotype showed up just once. The chain has TRBV7-9 and TRBJ2-3; D is unresolved. V was clipped by 7 bases and J by 2 bases, with 13 bases between them. The CDR3 totals 14 residues. In germline, CDR1 is SEHNR, CDR2 FQNEAQ (reference sequence). The CDR3 coding sequence is TGTGCCAGCAAACCGCCAGGAGTCACAGATACGCAGTATTTT. It specifies CASKPPGVTDTQYF.

The rearrangement joins TRBV25-1 to TRBJ1-1; tentative D call: TRBD1 (6 bases). This CDR3 is built from 11 residues. CDR1 is MGHDK, CDR2 SYGVNS, per germline. The V gene lost 4 bases and the J gene lost 11 bases, with 11 bases spanning the gap. The CDR3 protein is CASSVGTSAFF. DNA for the CDR3: TGTGCCAGCAGTGTAGGGACATCGGCTTTCTTT. Full variable domain (outside the CDR3, taken from reference TRBV25-1 and TRBJ1-1): EADIYQTPRYLVIGTGKKITLECSQTMGHDKMYWYQQDPGMELHLIHYSYGVNSTEKGDLSSESTVSRIRTEHFPLTLESARPSHTSQYLCASSVGTSAFFGQGTRLTVV.

This clonotype came up once. V usage is TRBV19 and J usage is TRBJ1-1; D is undetermined. Germline V lookup: CDR1 LNHDA, CDR2 SQIVND (reference sequence). Trimming took off 3 bases at V and 3 bases at J, with 11 bases between the two ends. The CDR3 sequence is 14 residues long. CDR3 protein: CASSMSQAYTEAFF. For the CDR3, the DNA is TGTGCCAGTAGTATGAGCCAGGCTTACACTGAAGCTTTCTTT.

This clonotype was seen at least ten times. This chain joins TRBV7-9 and TRBJ2-7; TRBD2 agrees at 7 bases. Unmatched junction bases numbered 5, after V lost 4 bases and J lost 2 bases. CDR3 length: 14 residues. The germline V gene has CDR1 SEHNR and CDR2 FQNEAQ (reference sequence). CDR3 residues: CASSSGGSPYEQYF. The CDR3 nucleotides are TGTGCCAGCAGCTCGGGGGGTTCACCCTACGAGCAGTACTTC.

V gene TRBV18 combines with J gene TRBJ2-7; 9 bases are a match to TRBD1. This CDR3 spans 14 amino acids. From germline, CDR1 is KGHSH and CDR2 LQKENI. The junction had 8 bases not matched to a gene; V was cut back by 5 bases and J by 6 bases. The CDR3 DNA reads as TGTGCCAGCTCAGTCCGGGACAGGGTCAGCGAGCAGTACTTC. Protein sequence: CASSVRDRVSEQYF.